Each of the 26 T cell receptor beta chains below was sequenced from the same sample in a study of shared clonotypes between healthy human individuals. The method was immunoSEQ multiplex PCR; TCRdb's version includes in-frame clones alone and lacks a portion of them. The sample holds about 2,500,000 clones; more than 90% are singletons and the top ten take under 0.15%. The specimen sequenced was naive CD4+ T cells sorted from blood. Subset reported: CD45RA+ positively selected. Every receptor here comes from a man between 18 and 29 years old in good health.

The chain carries TRBV18 and TRBJ1-1; D call uncertain. There are 15 residues in the CDR3. V lost 1 base and J 0 bases, leaving 9 bases between the germline ends. Germline CDR1 KGHSH, CDR2 LQKENI. The CDR3 DNA follows: TGTGCCAGCTCACCACGGAGTCAGTTGAACACTGAAGCTTTCTTT. Encoded protein: CASSPRSQLNTEAFF.

V gene TRBV5-1 combines with J gene TRBJ2-3; possibly TRBD2 for D (6 bases). In germline, CDR1 is SGHRS, CDR2 YFSETQ. V was trimmed by 0 bases and J by 5 bases, leaving 13 bases between them. The CDR3 has 15 amino acids. CDR3 in amino acids: CASSLVGLAKDTQYF. DNA of the CDR3: TGCGCCAGCAGCTTGGTAGGGCTAGCGAAAGATACGCAGTATTTT. Supplemented by reference TRBV5-1 and TRBJ2-3, the full variable domain reads KAGVTQTPRYLIKTRGQQVTLSCSPISGHRSVSWYQQTPGQGLQFLFEYFSETQRNKGNFPGRFSGRQFSNSRSEMNVSTLELGDSALYLCASSLVGLAKDTQYFGPGTRLTVL.

This clone was recorded only once. The chain uses TRBV6-5 and TRBJ2-1; TRBD2 matches at 15 bases. The CDR3 length is 16 residues. Trimming cost V 2 bases and J 9 bases; bases outside gene matches: 5. CDR1 and CDR2 from the germline V gene are MNHEY and SVGAGI. CDR3 nucleotides: TGTGCCAGCAGTTACGGAGGACTAGCGGGAGGGATTGAGCAGTTCTTC. It encodes CASSYGGLAGGIEQFF.

Written as DNA, the CDR3 is TGTGCCAGCAGCTTAGCGCGGGGGGCGTATAATTCACCCCTCCACTTT. This codes for CASSLARGAYNSPLHF. V usage is TRBV7-9 and J usage is TRBJ1-6, with D maybe TRBD1 (6 bases). Trimming cost V 0 bases and J 4 bases, with 10 bases left between them. The CDR3 has 16 amino acids. Germline CDR1 reads SEHNR; CDR2 reads FQNEAQ (reference sequence).

This clone is a singleton in its sample. The chain couples TRBV27 to TRBJ2-3; unclear D gene. Between the trimmed V and J ends, which lost 7 bases and 4 bases, there was a span of 15 bases. CDR1 and CDR2 from the germline V gene are MNHEY and SMNVEV (reference sequence). This CDR3 is 14 amino acids long. The CDR3 DNA sequence: TGTGCCAGCAAGATATATAGACTCTCAGATACGCAGTATTTT. Translating it yields CASKIYRLSDTQYF.

As DNA, the CDR3 is TGTGCCTACTTCCCCCGTGGACACTACAATGAGCAGTTCTTC. Its protein is CAYFPRGHYNEQFF. The chain uses TRBV30 and TRBJ2-1; tentatively, D is TRBD1 (5 bases). CDR3 length: 14 residues. Germline V lookup: CDR1 GTSNPN, CDR2 SVGIG (reference sequence). The V end lost 7 bases, the J end lost 3 bases, and 16 bases lay between the germline ends.

The table lists this clone with a count of one. The rearrangement links TRBV5-1 to TRBJ1-4, with D uncertain. V lost 2 bases and J lost 5, with 16 bases in between. Germline CDR1 and CDR2: SGHRS and YFSETQ. The CDR3 runs to 16 residues. The CDR3 reads CASSFNLQRANEKLFF. CDR3 nucleotide sequence: TGCGCCAGCAGCTTTAACTTGCAAAGGGCGAATGAAAAACTGTTTTTT.

V and J are TRBV9 and TRBJ1-5; unclear D gene. V gave up 4 bases and J gave up 2 bases, with 13 bases separating them. This CDR3 has 15 amino acids. CDR1 is SGDLS and CDR2 is YYNGEE in the germline V gene. CDR3 nucleotide sequence: TGTGCCAGCAGCCCTCATTGGGCGGGCAATCAGCCCCAGCATTTT. Residues: CASSPHWAGNQPQHF.

The chain is built from TRBV7-2 and TRBJ2-7; D not resolved. V was pared by 3 bases and J by 7 bases, with 10 bases between. Germline V lookup: CDR1 SGHTA, CDR2 FQGNSA. This CDR3 has 12 amino acids. CDR3 sequence: CASSFGQSEQYF. For the CDR3, the DNA is TGTGCCAGCAGCTTCGGCCAGTCTGAGCAGTACTTC.

This rearrangement joins TRBV9 to TRBJ2-3, with a weak D call TRBD1 (6 bases). This CDR3 contains 14 residues. Deletions cut 4 bases from V and 2 bases from J, with 11 bases between. Germline CDR1 and CDR2: SGDLS and YYNGEE. CDR3 bases: TGTGCCAGCAGCCCACGACAGGCCACAGATACGCAGTATTTT. Protein sequence: CASSPRQATDTQYF.

This chain joins TRBV5-4 and TRBJ2-3, with 9 bases lining up with TRBD2. CDR3 length: 16 residues. The J segment lost 2 bases and the V segment lost 3 bases, leaving 7 bases of the junction unmatched. CDR1 SGHNT and CDR2 YYREEE come from the germline V gene (reference sequence). The DNA of the CDR3 is TGTGCCAGCAGCTACCCTCTAGCGGGGACCACAGATACGCAGTATTTT. This gives the protein CASSYPLAGTTDTQYF. The variable domain in full, with the rest retrieved from reference TRBV5-4 and TRBJ2-3, is ETGVTQSPTHLIKTRGQQVTLRCSSQSGHNTVSWYQQALGQGPQFIFQYYREEENGRGNFPPRFSGLQFPNYSSELNVNALELDDSALYLCASSYPLAGTTDTQYFGPGTRLTVL.

This chain connects TRBV11-2 to TRBJ1-5; unclear D gene. This CDR3 is built from 12 residues. Deletions cut 2 bases from V and 4 bases from J, with 3 bases between. Germline loops: CDR1 SGHAT, CDR2 FQNNGV. The CDR3 here is CASSLSNQPQHF. The CDR3 DNA is TGTGCCAGCAGCTTATCGAATCAGCCCCAGCATTTT.

The chain joins TRBV15 to TRBJ1-1; D unresolved. Trimming stripped 4 bases from V and 7 bases from J, with 13 bases between. The CDR3 is made up of 13 amino acids. CDR1 and CDR2 from the germline V gene are LNHNV and YYDKDF (reference sequence). The DNA of the CDR3 is TGTGCCACCAGCACCCGGTCGGGCGTTGAAGCTTTCTTT. Translated, it gives CATSTRSGVEAFF.

The chain combines TRBV4-2 with TRBJ1-2, with D unresolved. Germline CDR1 LGHNA, CDR2 YNFKEQ. Between the trimmed V and J ends, which lost 0 bases and 11 bases, there was a span of 22 bases. CDR3 length: 16 amino acids. The CDR3 here is CASSQDLTETGGGYTF. The CDR3 DNA reads TGTGCCAGCAGCCAAGATTTGACCGAAACGGGCGGAGGGTACACCTTC.

This chain joins TRBV5-1 and TRBJ2-1; perhaps TRBD1 as D (5 bases). The germline V gene has CDR1 SGHRS and CDR2 YFSETQ. Deletions cut 5 bases from V and 5 bases from J, with 14 bases between. The CDR3 loop spans 14 amino acids. The CDR3 here is CASSSPDKNNEQFF. For the CDR3, the DNA is TGCGCCAGCAGTTCTCCGGACAAGAACAATGAGCAGTTCTTC.

The J gene is TRBJ1-1, the V gene TRBV6-5; D gene unclear. The CDR3 is 13 residues long. CDR1 and CDR2 (germline): MNHEY, SVGAGI. Trimming took off 6 bases at V and 4 bases at J, with 12 bases between the two ends. CDR3 nucleotides: TGTGCCAGCAGGATGGGGTTGAGCACTGAAGCTTTCTTT. Translating it yields CASRMGLSTEAFF.

Turning to this clone: This sample includes further DNA sequences coding for the same CDR3. V and J are TRBV20-1 and TRBJ1-2; D gene ambiguous. The germline V gene has CDR1 DFQATT and CDR2 SNEGSKA (reference sequence). V lost 5 bases and J 3 bases, leaving 7 bases between the germline ends. The CDR3 extends over 11 amino acids. CDR3 nucleotide sequence: TGCAGTGCTCGCACAGACTATGGCTACACCTTC. It specifies CSARTDYGYTF.

The chain employs TRBV7-2 and TRBJ2-3, with D possibly being TRBD1 or TRBD2 (5 bases each). This CDR3 is 15 amino acids long. The V end lost 5 bases, the J end lost 3 bases, and 15 bases lay between the germline ends. Germline V lookup: CDR1 SGHTA, CDR2 FQGNSA. The CDR3 sequence is CASSPVGTGTDTQYF. The CDR3 DNA reads TGTGCCAGCAGCCCCGTGGGGACCGGGACAGATACGCAGTATTTT.

This clone was counted between two and nine times. The chain joins TRBV30 to TRBJ1-2; 8 bases match TRBD1. The CDR3 is 13 amino acids. V was clipped by 2 bases and J by 7 bases; unmatched bases: 6. Germline CDR1 GTSNPN, CDR2 SVGIG (reference sequence). The CDR3 region is CAWSPTGEVGYTF. The DNA of the CDR3 is TGTGCCTGGAGTCCGACAGGGGAGGTTGGCTACACCTTC.

The chain is built from TRBV11-2 and TRBJ2-7; perhaps TRBD1 as D (6 bases). Germline V gene data show CDR1 as SGHAT and CDR2 as FQNNGV. Trimming pared 4 bases from V and 0 bases from J, leaving 10 bases between. The CDR3 loop spans 14 amino acids. The chain's CDR3 is CASSSWTVSYEQYF. Written as DNA, the CDR3 is TGTGCCAGCAGCTCGTGGACAGTCTCCTACGAGCAGTACTTC.

The chain employs TRBV28 and TRBJ1-1; D might be TRBD1 (6 bases). The V end lost 5 bases, the J end lost 3 bases, and 13 bases lay between the germline ends. The CDR3 length is 14 residues. Germline CDR1 and CDR2: MDHEN and SYDVKM. CDR3 in DNA: TGTGCCAGCAGTCCCCCCGGACAGTACACTGAAGCTTTCTTT. Translation: CASSPPGQYTEAFF.

The chain is built from TRBV6-5 and TRBJ1-5, with a weak D call TRBD1 (5 bases). The V gene's germline CDR1 is MNHEY and CDR2 SVGAGI. The CDR3 length is 15 residues. With 2 bases removed from V and 2 bases from J, the gap between germline ends came to 10 bases. DNA of the CDR3: TGTGCCAGCAGTTACGGGGGGTCTGGCAATCAGCCCCAGCATTTT. Translated, it gives CASSYGGSGNQPQHF.

V and J are TRBV5-1 and TRBJ2-1; D is perhaps TRBD1 or TRBD2 (6 bases each). The CDR3 contains 17 residues. Trimming cost V 4 bases and J 7 bases, with 24 bases left between them. Germline CDR1 and CDR2: SGHRS and YFSETQ. CDR3 amino acids: CASSPSLDRSGRNEQFF. The CDR3 coding sequence is TGCGCCAGCAGCCCCAGCCTCGACAGGTCAGGGAGGAATGAGCAGTTCTTC.

This chain links TRBV19 with TRBJ2-2; no clear D. The V end lost 5 bases, the J end lost 1 base, and 8 bases lay between the germline ends. The CDR3 length is 14 residues. The germline V gene has CDR1 LNHDA and CDR2 SQIVND (reference sequence). The chain's CDR3 is CASSYAENTGELFF. The CDR3 DNA sequence: TGTGCCAGTAGTTACGCAGAGAACACCGGGGAGCTGTTTTTT.

On this clone itself: The same CDR3 arises from other DNA sequences in this sample as well. The V and J genes are TRBV28 and TRBJ1-2; D not resolved. The CDR3 is 11 residues long. The V gene's germline CDR1 is MDHEN and CDR2 SYDVKM. The V end was cut by 8 bases, the J end by 2 bases, with 6 bases between. For the CDR3, the DNA is TGTGCCAGCGCCCAAAACTATGGCTACACCTTC. Translated, it gives CASAQNYGYTF.

The chain is built from TRBV30 and TRBJ2-2, with 14 bases lining up with TRBD2. Trimming cost V 1 base and J 8 bases; bases outside gene matches: 6. The CDR3 spans 16 residues. The V gene's germline CDR1 is GTSNPN and CDR2 SVGIG (reference sequence). CDR3 sequence reads: CAWSGGTSGSGGELFF. The CDR3 region has the DNA TGTGCCTGGAGTGGGGGGACTAGCGGGAGCGGAGGGGAGCTGTTTTTT.